Listed below are T cell receptor beta chains from one sample, sequenced in a study of T cells after yellow fever vaccination. One entry per CDR3 protein, called by TCRdb with MiXCR from the 5' RACE reads. The repertoire holds 300,000 or so distinct CDR3 sequences, with around 7.3% as singletons. The source was PBMCs, collected roughly 45 days after the first yellow fever vaccination. These receptors originate from a man younger than 35 who received the YFV17D yellow fever vaccine. Both conserved end residues are trimmed from each CDR3.

v_gene	j_gene	CDR3aa
TRBV7-2	TRBJ1-5	ASSSVGAQPQH
TRBV25-1	TRBJ1-2	ASSIVGPYGYT
TRBV19	TRBJ2-2	ASSRDRGQTGELF
TRBV5-1	TRBJ2-1	ASSRGDRVDEQF
TRBV12-5	TRBJ2-7	ASGRGGAVYEQY
TRBV5-1	TRBJ2-7	ASTLAGLPTYEQY
TRBV29-1	TRBJ2-5	SAGGAKETQY
TRBV6-5	TRBJ1-4	ASSYGQGAGANEKLF
TRBV30	TRBJ2-7	AWESGGAGEEQY
TRBV5-1	TRBJ2-5	ASSDGQGRETQY
TRBV10-2	TRBJ2-3	ASRGLAGVTDTQY
TRBV7-2	TRBJ2-5	ASSTGLAGSQETQY
TRBV4-1	TRBJ1-4	ASSPSLGSTNEKLF
TRBV20-1	TRBJ2-1	SADRGGSYNEQF
TRBV27	TRBJ2-5	ASSSWTGPGGTQY
TRBV7-2	TRBJ2-2	ASSLGQATTGELF
TRBV9	TRBJ1-2	ASSVAEANQSPNYGYT
TRBV7-2	TRBJ1-5	ASSSTGVARQPQH
TRBV12-3/TRBV12-4	TRBJ1-2	ASSLRTARRYGYT
TRBV4-1	TRBJ1-2	ASSQDLGAGTYGYT
TRBV20-1	TRBJ2-3	SARGRDGDTQY
TRBV7-2	TRBJ1-2	ASSLGGTGNGYT
TRBV7-9	TRBJ1-1	ASTGGPMNTEAF
TRBV12-3/TRBV12-4	TRBJ2-1	ALCFRLAGGHSYNEQF
TRBV12-3/TRBV12-4	TRBJ1-1	ASSLFQQSTEAF
TRBV7-3	TRBJ2-2	ASSSHMTGELF
TRBV9	TRBJ1-1	ASSVSPSLNTEAF
TRBV27	TRBJ2-5	ASSPIAGIETQY
TRBV7-3	TRBJ2-1	ASSFNGLYNEQF
TRBV3-1	TRBJ2-7	ASSLIPGLAGGSSYEQY
TRBV2	TRBJ1-2	AITGTDGYT
TRBV7-2	TRBJ2-5	ASSLTSGGAQTQY
TRBV20-1	TRBJ1-1	SARDPLRQVEAF
TRBV4-1	TRBJ1-1	ASTPGENTEAF
TRBV12-3/TRBV12-4	TRBJ2-5	ASSYGTYQGTQY
TRBV4-3	TRBJ2-2	ASSQAPGQGTGELF
TRBV28	TRBJ2-3	ASSLLKKRGGTDTQY
TRBV6-1	TRBJ2-2	ASSRRKGANTGELF
TRBV5-1	TRBJ1-4	ASSAGHAAPLLF
TRBV10-3	TRBJ1-2	AISGGRKGDGYT
TRBV11-2	TRBJ1-1	ASSLVQGWANEAF
TRBV20-1	TRBJ2-1	SGQPLYNEQF
TRBV7-3	TRBJ2-1	ASSWGSTGYGNNEQF
TRBV29-1	TRBJ2-2	SVVERRSTGELF
TRBV11-2	TRBJ1-1	ASSSPGLGGLL
TRBV6-2/TRBV6-3	TRBJ1-4	ASRQTVANEKLF
TRBV7-8	TRBJ1-5	ASSEGGQGLPQH
TRBV12-3/TRBV12-4	TRBJ1-1	ASSPRGRRRDTEAF
TRBV7-2	TRBJ2-3	ASSLDRNPSDTQY
TRBV28	TRBJ1-4	AAQTQAVEGEKLF
TRBV7-2	TRBJ1-1	ASSRRLTEAF
TRBV12-3/TRBV12-4	TRBJ2-3	ASSLGLGFDTQY
TRBV20-1	TRBJ2-5	SASWGKETQY
TRBV20-1	TRBJ2-5	SAPTQGTQY
TRBV5-5	TRBJ2-1	ASSFQPGNEQF
TRBV4-3	TRBJ1-6	ASSQEGQGAGNSPLH
TRBV4-1	TRBJ1-1	ASSQPSTGGSYTEAF
TRBV4-1	TRBJ1-4	ASSQPTARNWGKLF
TRBV21-1	TRBJ2-1	ASSKDGQGNEQF